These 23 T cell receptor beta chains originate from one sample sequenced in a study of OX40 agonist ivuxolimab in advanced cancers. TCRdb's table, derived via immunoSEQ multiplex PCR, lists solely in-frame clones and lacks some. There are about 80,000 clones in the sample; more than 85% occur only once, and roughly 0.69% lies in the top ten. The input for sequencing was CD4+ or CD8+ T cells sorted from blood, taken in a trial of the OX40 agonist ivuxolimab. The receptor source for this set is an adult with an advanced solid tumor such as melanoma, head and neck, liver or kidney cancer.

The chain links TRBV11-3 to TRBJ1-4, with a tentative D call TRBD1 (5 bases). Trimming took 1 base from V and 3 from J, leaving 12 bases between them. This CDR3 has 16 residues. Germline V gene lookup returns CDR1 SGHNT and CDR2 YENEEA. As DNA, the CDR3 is TGTGCCAGCAGCTTAGTAGGGGCTCTCGCTAATGAAAAACTGTTTTTT. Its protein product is CASSLVGALANEKLFF.

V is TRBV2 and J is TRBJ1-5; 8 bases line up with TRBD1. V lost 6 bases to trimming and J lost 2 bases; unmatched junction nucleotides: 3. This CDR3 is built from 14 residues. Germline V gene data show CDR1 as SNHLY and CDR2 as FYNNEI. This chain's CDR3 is CASSDRGGNQPQHF. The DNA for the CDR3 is TGTGCCAGCAGCGACAGGGGAGGCAATCAGCCCCAGCATTTT.

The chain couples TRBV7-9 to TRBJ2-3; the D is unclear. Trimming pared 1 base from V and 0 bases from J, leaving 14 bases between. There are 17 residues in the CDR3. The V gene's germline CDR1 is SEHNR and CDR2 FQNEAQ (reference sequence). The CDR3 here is CASSLGRTAWSTDTQYF. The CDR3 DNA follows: TGTGCCAGCAGCTTAGGGAGAACAGCCTGGAGCACAGATACGCAGTATTTT. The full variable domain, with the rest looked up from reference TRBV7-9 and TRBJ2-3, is DTGVSQNPRHKITKRGQNVTFRCDPISEHNRLYWYRQTLGQGPEFLTYFQNEAQLEKSRLLSDRFSAERPKGSFSTLEIQRTEQGDSAMYLCASSLGRTAWSTDTQYFGPGTRLTVL.

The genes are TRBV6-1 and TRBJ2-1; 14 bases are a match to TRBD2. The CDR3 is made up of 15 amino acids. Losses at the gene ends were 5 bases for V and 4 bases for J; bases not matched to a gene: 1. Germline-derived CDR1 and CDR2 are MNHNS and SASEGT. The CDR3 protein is CASSRTSGGYNEQFF. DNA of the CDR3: TGTGCCAGCAGTCGGACTAGCGGGGGGTACAATGAGCAGTTCTTC.

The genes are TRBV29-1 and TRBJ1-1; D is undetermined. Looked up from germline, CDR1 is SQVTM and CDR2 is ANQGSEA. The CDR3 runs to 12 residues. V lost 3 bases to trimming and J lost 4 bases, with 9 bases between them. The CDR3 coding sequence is TGCAGCGTTGAGAAAGGTGGCACTGAAGCTTTCTTT. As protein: CSVEKGGTEAFF.

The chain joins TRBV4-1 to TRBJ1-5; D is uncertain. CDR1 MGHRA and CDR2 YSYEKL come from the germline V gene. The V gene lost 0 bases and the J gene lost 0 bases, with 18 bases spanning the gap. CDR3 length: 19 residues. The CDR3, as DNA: TGCGCCAGCAGCCAAGAGGCCTGGAAGGGAGATTATAGCAATCAGCCCCAGCATTTT. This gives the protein CASSQEAWKGDYSNQPQHF.

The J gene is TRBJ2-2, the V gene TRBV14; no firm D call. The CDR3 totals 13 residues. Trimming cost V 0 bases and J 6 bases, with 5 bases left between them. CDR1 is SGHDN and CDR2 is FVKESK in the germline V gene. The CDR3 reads CASSQEGPGELFF. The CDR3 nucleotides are TGTGCCAGCAGCCAAGAAGGACCCGGGGAGCTGTTTTTT.

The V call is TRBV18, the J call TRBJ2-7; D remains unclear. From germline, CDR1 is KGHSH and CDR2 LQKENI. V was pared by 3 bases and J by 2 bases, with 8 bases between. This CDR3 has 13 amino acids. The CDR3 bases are TGTGCCAGCTCACCGACAACGCCCTACGAGCAGTACTTC. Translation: CASSPTTPYEQYF.

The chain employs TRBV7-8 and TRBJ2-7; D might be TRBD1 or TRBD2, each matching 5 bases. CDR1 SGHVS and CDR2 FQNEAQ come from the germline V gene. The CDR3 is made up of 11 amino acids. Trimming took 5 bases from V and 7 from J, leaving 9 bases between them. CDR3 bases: TGTGCCAGCAGCCCTTGGGGGGAGCAGTACTTC. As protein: CASSPWGEQYF. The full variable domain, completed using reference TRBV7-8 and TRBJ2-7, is GAGVSQSPRYKVAKRGQDVALRCDPISGHVSLFWYQQALGQGPEFLTYFQNEAQLDKSGLPSDRFFAERPEGSVSTLKIQRTQQEDSAVYLCASSPWGEQYFGPGTRLTVT.

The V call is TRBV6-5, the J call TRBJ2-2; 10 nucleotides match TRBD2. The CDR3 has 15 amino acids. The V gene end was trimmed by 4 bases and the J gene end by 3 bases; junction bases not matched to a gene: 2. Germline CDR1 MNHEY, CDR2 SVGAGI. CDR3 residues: CASSWTSGYTGELFF. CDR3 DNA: TGTGCCAGCAGTTGGACTAGCGGATACACCGGGGAGCTGTTTTTT.

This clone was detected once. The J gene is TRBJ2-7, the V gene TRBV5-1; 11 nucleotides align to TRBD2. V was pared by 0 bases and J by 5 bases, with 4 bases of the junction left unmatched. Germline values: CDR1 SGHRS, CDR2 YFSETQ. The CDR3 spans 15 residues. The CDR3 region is CASSLVTSGRHEQYF. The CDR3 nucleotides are TGCGCCAGCAGCTTGGTTACTAGCGGGAGACACGAGCAGTACTTC.

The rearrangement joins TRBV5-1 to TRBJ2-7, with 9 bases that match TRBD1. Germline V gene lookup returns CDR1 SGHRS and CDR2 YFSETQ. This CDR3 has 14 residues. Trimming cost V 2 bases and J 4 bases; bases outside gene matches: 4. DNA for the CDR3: TGCGCCAGCAGCTTAGGGACAGGGACATACGAGCAGTACTTC. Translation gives CASSLGTGTYEQYF.

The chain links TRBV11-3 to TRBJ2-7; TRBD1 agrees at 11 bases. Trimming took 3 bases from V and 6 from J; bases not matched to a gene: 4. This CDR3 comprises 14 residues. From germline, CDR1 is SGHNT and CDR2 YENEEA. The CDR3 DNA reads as TGTGCCAGCAGCTTGGGACAGGGGGACGGCGAGCAGTACTTC. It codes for CASSLGQGDGEQYF.

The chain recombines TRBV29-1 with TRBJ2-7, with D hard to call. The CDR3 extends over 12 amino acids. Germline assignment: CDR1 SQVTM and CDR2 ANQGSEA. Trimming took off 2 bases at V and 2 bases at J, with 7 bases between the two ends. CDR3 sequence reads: CSVETSAYEQYF. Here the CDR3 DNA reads TGCAGCGTTGAAACATCAGCCTACGAGCAGTACTTC.

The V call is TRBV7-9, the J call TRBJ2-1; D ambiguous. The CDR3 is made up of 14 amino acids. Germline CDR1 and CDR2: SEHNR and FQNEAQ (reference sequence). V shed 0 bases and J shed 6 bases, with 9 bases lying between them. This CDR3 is CASSLAAAINEQFF. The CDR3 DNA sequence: TGTGCCAGCAGCTTAGCCGCGGCTATCAATGAGCAGTTCTTC.

CDR3 nucleotide sequence: TGTGCCAGCAGCGGAGGACTCGACTCCTACAATGAGCAGTTCTTC. It codes for CASSGGLDSYNEQFF. The V call is TRBV7-9, the J call TRBJ2-1, with D maybe TRBD2 (5 bases). This CDR3 spans 15 amino acids. Germline values: CDR1 SEHNR, CDR2 FQNEAQ (reference sequence). Trimming left V 5 bases short and J 0 bases short, with 11 bases between.

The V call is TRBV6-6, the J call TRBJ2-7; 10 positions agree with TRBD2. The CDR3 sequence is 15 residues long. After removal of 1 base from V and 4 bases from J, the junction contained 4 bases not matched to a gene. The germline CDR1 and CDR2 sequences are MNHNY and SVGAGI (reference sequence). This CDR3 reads CASSYFASGSYEQYF. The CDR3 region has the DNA TGTGCCAGCAGTTACTTCGCTAGCGGGAGTTACGAGCAGTACTTC.

CDR3 nucleotides: TGTGCCAGCAGCTTAGGACCAAGGGGCACAGATACGCAGTATTTT. Amino acids: CASSLGPRGTDTQYF. This rearrangement joins TRBV5-5 to TRBJ2-3; D gene uncertain. Germline CDR1 is SGHKS and CDR2 is YYEKEE (reference sequence). V gave up 2 bases and J gave up 1 base, with 11 bases separating them. The CDR3 runs 15 residues.

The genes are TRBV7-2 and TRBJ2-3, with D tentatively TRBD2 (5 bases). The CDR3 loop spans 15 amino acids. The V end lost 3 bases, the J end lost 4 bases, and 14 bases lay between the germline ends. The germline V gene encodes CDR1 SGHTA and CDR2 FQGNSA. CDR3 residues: CASSLRASGPDTQYF. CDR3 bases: TGTGCCAGCAGCTTGAGGGCTAGTGGCCCAGATACGCAGTATTTT.

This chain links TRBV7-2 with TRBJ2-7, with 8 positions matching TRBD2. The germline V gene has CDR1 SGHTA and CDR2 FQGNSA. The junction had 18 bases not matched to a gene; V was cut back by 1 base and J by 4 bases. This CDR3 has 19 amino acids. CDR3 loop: CASSLGNLAGGHSRYEQYF. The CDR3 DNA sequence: TGTGCCAGCAGCTTAGGAAATCTTGCGGGAGGCCATTCTAGGTACGAGCAGTACTTC.

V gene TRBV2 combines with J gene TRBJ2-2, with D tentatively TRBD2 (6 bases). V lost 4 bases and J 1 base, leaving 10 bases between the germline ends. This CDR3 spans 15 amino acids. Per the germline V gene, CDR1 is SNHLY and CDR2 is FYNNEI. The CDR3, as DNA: TGTGCCAGCAGTGCCCAGGGAGGGAACACCGGGGAGCTGTTTTTT. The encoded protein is CASSAQGGNTGELFF.

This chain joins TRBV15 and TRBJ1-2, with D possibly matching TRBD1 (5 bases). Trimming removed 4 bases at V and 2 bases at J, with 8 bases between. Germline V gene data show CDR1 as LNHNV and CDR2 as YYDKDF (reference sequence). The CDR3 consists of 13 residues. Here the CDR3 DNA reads TGTGCCACCAGCACCAGACAGAACTATGGCTACACCTTC. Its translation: CATSTRQNYGYTF.

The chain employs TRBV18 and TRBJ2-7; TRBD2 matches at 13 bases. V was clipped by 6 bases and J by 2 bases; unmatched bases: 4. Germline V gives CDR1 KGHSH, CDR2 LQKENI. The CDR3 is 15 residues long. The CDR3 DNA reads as TGTGCCAGCTCCCAGGGACTAGCGGGGACCTACGAGCAGTACTTC. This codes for CASSQGLAGTYEQYF.